This T cell receptor (beta chain) comes out of a study of T cells after yellow fever vaccination. Study results and limitations: Overlap between CD4 and CD8 compartments was detected for a small share of clonotypes.

5'RACE template switching produced TCR cDNA carrying a universal primer site and UMIs. TCRdb re-called the 5' RACE reads through MiXCR, storing one row per CDR3 protein. The sample shows some 320,000 distinct CDR3 sequences, about 4% of them seen only once. The germline V gene has CDR1 SEHNR and CDR2 FQNEAQ (reference sequence). V lost 0 bases and J 6 bases, leaving 6 bases between the germline ends. The CDR3 sequence is 13 residues long. Concerning this clonotype itself: Its antigen is not known.

This TCR was recovered from a man aged 18 to 30 who received the YFV17D yellow fever vaccine. The material sequenced was PBMCs, taken 5 days after the yellow fever booster vaccination. This chain uses TRBV7-9 with TRBJ1-3; D remains unclear. The CDR3, as DNA: TGTGCCAGCAGCTTAGCCCTCTCAAACACCATATATTTT. It codes for CASSLALSNTIYF. Based on the CDR3 plus reference TRBV7-9 and TRBJ1-3, the full variable domain is DTGVSQNPRHKITKRGQNVTFRCDPISEHNRLYWYRQTLGQGPEFLTYFQNEAQLEKSRLLSDRFSAERPKGSFSTLEIQRTEQGDSAMYLCASSLALSNTIYFGEGSWLTVV.